The text below deals with one TCR beta chain. J was trimmed by 6 bases and V by 5 bases; bases with no gene match: 22. This CDR3 region has 19 residues. CDR1 is KGHSH, CDR2 LQKENI, per germline. The entry originates in a study of T cells in Graves' hyperthyroidism and ophthalmopathy. Researchers took RNA transcripts and amplified the TCR beta CDR3 regions from them. The HTBI primer set served for first-round RT-PCR of the TCR CDR3. TCRdb itself ran the multiplex PCR reads through MiXCR, one entry per CDR3 protein. Among approximately 720,000 distinct CDR3 sequences, around 20% were seen once, and the ten largest hold 16%. Based on clinical symptoms, serum thyroxine and TRAb, thyroid ultrasound and orbital computed tomography, diagnoses were reached.

This rearrangement joins TRBV18 to TRBJ2-1; 7 nucleotides agree with TRBD1. The TCR originated in a woman between 50 and 59 years old with Graves' hyperthyroidism that later progressed to Graves' ophthalmopathy. Sample: blood. The CDR3 region is CASSSRILMTGTATNEQFF. The DNA for the CDR3 is TGTGCCAGCTCATCGCGAATCTTAATGACAGGGACAGCGACCAATGAGCAGTTCTTC.